These 3 T cell receptor beta chains originate from one sample sequenced in a study of blood T cell repertoires in COVID-19. Here immunoSEQ multiplex PCR was the method, and the copy in TCRdb shows in-frame clones only, minus some. The sample lists 120,000 to 150,000 clones; around 90% were seen once. Specimen: peripheral blood. The receptors here all came from a woman in her forties or fifties with acute or convalescent COVID-19.

This sequence joins TRBV29-1 and TRBJ1-2; 8 bases agree with TRBD1. Trimming removed 5 bases from V and 6 bases from J; junction bases left unmatched: 11. Germline loops: CDR1 SQVTM, CDR2 ANQGSEA. This CDR3 is built from 14 residues. DNA of the CDR3: TGCAGCGTTCAAACCGACAGGGGAGGCGATGGCTACACCTTC. Translating it yields CSVQTDRGGDGYTF. Variable domain in full (rest from reference TRBV29-1 and TRBJ1-2): SAVISQKPSRDICQRGTSLTIQCQVDSQVTMMFWYRQQPGQSLTLIATANQGSEATYESGFVIDKFPISRPNLTFSTLTVSNMSPEDSSIYLCSVQTDRGGDGYTFGSGTRLTVV.

CDR3 loop: CASNLRPPRSSDTQYF. For the CDR3, the DNA is TGTGCCAGCAACTTACGTCCTCCCCGGTCTTCCGATACGCAGTATTTT. This chain connects TRBV27 to TRBJ2-3, with D unresolved. Germline-derived CDR1 and CDR2 are MNHEY and SMNVEV (reference sequence). Trimming cost V 7 bases and J 6 bases, with 23 bases left between them. The CDR3 totals 16 residues.

The chain joins TRBV9 to TRBJ1-1, with a weak D call TRBD1 (5 bases). Germline V CDR1 and CDR2: SGDLS, YYNGEE. Trimming pared 4 bases from V and 4 bases from J, leaving 20 bases between. The CDR3 contains 16 residues. CDR3 DNA sequence: TGTGCCAGCAGCTTCTCGGGACTGCGCGGGAGCACTGAAGCTTTCTTT. This codes for CASSFSGLRGSTEAFF.